This is a list of T cell receptor beta chains from one sample in a study of blood T cell repertoires in COVID-19. Profiling relied on immunoSEQ multiplex PCR, and the TCRdb table lists in-frame clones only, not all of them. The sample yields roughly 290,000 clones, approximately 91% seen once. Sequenced: PBMCs or T cells enriched from blood (not recorded which). The receptors were sampled from a middle-aged woman who had recovered from COVID-19. CDR3s include the opening cysteine and the closing phenylalanine or tryptophan. D genes are given only for firm matches. The listing skips clone size in some rows; elsewhere it reads once, few, many or a size class.

d_gene: -; v_gene: TRBV7-2; abundance: -; j_gene: TRBJ2-4; CDR3nt: TGTGCCAGCAGCTCCTCAGGGGTCGGCATTCAGTACTTC; CDR3aa: CASSSSGVGIQYF
d_gene: TRBD1; v_gene: TRBV4-1; abundance: -; j_gene: TRBJ1-1; CDR3nt: TGCGCCAGCAGCCAAGTGGACAGGGATCGCGCTGAAGCTTTCTTT; CDR3aa: CASSQVDRDRAEAFF
d_gene: -; v_gene: TRBV6-5; abundance: -; j_gene: TRBJ2-2; CDR3nt: TGTGCCAGCAGTTACGGTCAGGGGGGGGAGCTGTTTTTT; CDR3aa: CASSYGQGGELFF
d_gene: -; v_gene: TRBV5-1; abundance: -; j_gene: TRBJ2-7; CDR3nt: TGCGCCAGCAGCGCTAGGAGCTACGGGCAGTACTTC; CDR3aa: CASSARSYGQYF
d_gene: -; v_gene: TRBV29-1; abundance: -; j_gene: TRBJ2-5; CDR3nt: TGCAGCGCCACACAGGGTCTGGGAAAAGAGACCCAGTACTTC; CDR3aa: CSATQGLGKETQYF
d_gene: TRBD1; v_gene: TRBV19; abundance: few; j_gene: TRBJ1-2; CDR3nt: TGTGCCAGTAGTTTCACGGTGGGACAGGGACCCTACACCTTC; CDR3aa: CASSFTVGQGPYTF
d_gene: -; v_gene: TRBV19; abundance: -; j_gene: TRBJ1-4; CDR3nt: TGTGCCAGTAGTATAGGCTGGGCCAAGGAAAAACTGTTTTTT; CDR3aa: CASSIGWAKEKLFF
d_gene: TRBD2; v_gene: TRBV7-2; abundance: once; j_gene: TRBJ2-1; CDR3nt: TGTGCCAGCAGCGCCGGACTAGCGGATTCAAACAATGAGCAGTTCTTC; CDR3aa: CASSAGLADSNNEQFF
d_gene: -; v_gene: TRBV9; abundance: -; j_gene: TRBJ1-3; CDR3nt: TGTGCCAGCAGCGTTTCAGGGACTGGAAACACCATATATTTT; CDR3aa: CASSVSGTGNTIYF
d_gene: -; v_gene: TRBV6-5; abundance: -; j_gene: TRBJ2-1; CDR3nt: TGTGCCAGCAGCCTTGGACTAAACAATGAGCAGTTCTTC; CDR3aa: CASSLGLNNEQFF
d_gene: TRBD2; v_gene: TRBV2; abundance: -; j_gene: TRBJ2-7; CDR3nt: TGTGCCAGCAGTGCTGAACTAGCGGGAGCGCATAGCGAGCAGTACTTC; CDR3aa: CASSAELAGAHSEQYF
d_gene: TRBD1; v_gene: TRBV19; abundance: -; j_gene: TRBJ1-1; CDR3nt: TGTGCCAGTAGCCCTACAGGGGGCGGGATCACTGAAGCTTTCTTT; CDR3aa: CASSPTGGGITEAFF
d_gene: -; v_gene: TRBV27; abundance: -; j_gene: TRBJ2-3; CDR3nt: TGTGCCAGCAGTTTCTCGTGGGTCGGGGCAGATACGCAGTATTTT; CDR3aa: CASSFSWVGADTQYF
d_gene: -; v_gene: TRBV20-1; abundance: -; j_gene: TRBJ1-1; CDR3nt: TGCAGTGCTAGTAGGGGCCACGGGGGAAACGAAGCTTTCTTT; CDR3aa: CSASRGHGGNEAFF
d_gene: TRBD1; v_gene: TRBV5-6; abundance: -; j_gene: TRBJ1-5; CDR3nt: TGTGCCAGCAGCTCGTGGACAGGTTTGAGCAATCAGCCCCAGCATTTT; CDR3aa: CASSSWTGLSNQPQHF
d_gene: -; v_gene: TRBV5-1; abundance: -; j_gene: TRBJ2-1; CDR3nt: TGCGCCAGCAGCACGGGACTGGATAACAATGAGCAGTTCTTC; CDR3aa: CASSTGLDNNEQFF